This T cell receptor beta chain emerged from a study of chemoradiotherapy in HPV16-positive cancers. Study background: Candidate HPV-specific clones and shared TCR motifs came from a couple of HPV16-positive patients.

Repeated repertoire sampling spanned the course of chemoradiotherapy. Concerning this clone: Its antigen is not identified.

The CDR3 length is 13 residues. The method was immunoSEQ multiplex PCR; TCRdb's version includes in-frame clones alone and lacks a portion of them. Of 25,000 to 30,000 clones in the sample, around nine tenths are singletons; the top ten hold roughly 20%. General study results and limits: Non-HPV-specific T cells did not expand in tumors during treatment, whereas candidate HPV-specific clones and E7-related motifs did.

The source was blood, collected from a patient who underwent chemoradiotherapy. The V gene is TRBV12-2, the J gene TRBJ2-3; whether TRBD1, the table's D call, matches the DNA was not checked. TRBV12-2 is annotated as a pseudogene. This receptor was identified in a human donor with HPV-associated anogenital cancer. CDR3 residues: CASGTVSRGTQYF. CDR3 DNA: TGTGCAAGCGGGACAGTCAGTAGGGGTACGCAGTATTTT.